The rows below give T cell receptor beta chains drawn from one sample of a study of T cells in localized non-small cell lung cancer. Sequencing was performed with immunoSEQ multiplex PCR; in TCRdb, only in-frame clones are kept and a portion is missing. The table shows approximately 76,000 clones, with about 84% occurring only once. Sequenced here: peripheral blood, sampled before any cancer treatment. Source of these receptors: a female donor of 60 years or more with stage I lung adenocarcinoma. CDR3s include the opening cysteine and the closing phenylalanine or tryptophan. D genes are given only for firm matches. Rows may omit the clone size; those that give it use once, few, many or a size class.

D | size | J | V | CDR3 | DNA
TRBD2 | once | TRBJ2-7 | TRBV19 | CASSIFPSGIYEQYF | TGTGCCAGTAGTATTTTTCCTAGCGGGATTTACGAGCAGTACTTC
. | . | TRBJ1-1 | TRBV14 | CASSQKVGRNEAFF | TGTGCCAGCAGCCAAAAGGTGGGGCGGAATGAAGCTTTCTTT
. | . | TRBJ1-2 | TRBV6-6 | CASSSSGNYGYTF | TGTGCCAGCAGTTCCTCCGGGAACTATGGCTACACCTTC
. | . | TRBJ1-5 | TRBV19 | CASSLGTSAQPQHF | TGTGCCAGTAGTTTAGGGACGAGCGCCCAGCCCCAGCATTTT
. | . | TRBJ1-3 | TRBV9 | CASSAPGGSVGNTIYF | TGTGCCAGCAGCGCCCCAGGCGGTTCGGTTGGAAACACCATATATTTT
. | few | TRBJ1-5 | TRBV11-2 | CASSLDLGQYNQPQHF | TGTGCCAGCAGCTTAGATCTCGGACAGTACAATCAGCCCCAGCATTTT
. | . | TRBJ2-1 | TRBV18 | CASSPRPGSSYNEQFF | TGTGCCAGCTCACCCCGACCCGGTAGCTCCTACAATGAGCAGTTCTTC
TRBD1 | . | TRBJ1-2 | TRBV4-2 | CASSRAGTATYGYTF | TGTGCCAGCAGCCGAGCCGGGACAGCAACTTATGGCTACACCTTC
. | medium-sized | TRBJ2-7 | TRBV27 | CASRTVNSYEQYF | TGTGCCAGCCGGACAGTTAACTCCTACGAGCAGTACTTC
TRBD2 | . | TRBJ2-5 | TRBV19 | CASSSGGVQETQYF | TGTGCCAGTAGTAGCGGGGGGGTCCAAGAGACCCAGTACTTC
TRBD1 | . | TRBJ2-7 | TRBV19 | CASSGGKGQGAVGAYEQYF | TGTGCCAGTAGTGGAGGGAAAGGACAGGGGGCAGTTGGCGCCTACGAGCAGTACTTC
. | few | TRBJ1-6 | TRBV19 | CASSPGNSPLHF | TGTGCCAGTAGTCCCGGTAATTCACCCCTCCACTTT
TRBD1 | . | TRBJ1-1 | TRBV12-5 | CASGPPQGGTEAFF | TGTGCTAGTGGCCCCCCCCAGGGGGGCACTGAAGCTTTCTTT
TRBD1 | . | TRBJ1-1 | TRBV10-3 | CAISGFNTGGREAFF | TGTGCCATCAGTGGGTTCAACACAGGGGGCCGTGAAGCTTTCTTT
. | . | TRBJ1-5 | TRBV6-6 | CASSPRQPEQPQHF | TGTGCCAGCAGTCCTCGACAGCCCGAGCAGCCCCAGCATTTT
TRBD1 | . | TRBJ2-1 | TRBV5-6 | CASSFVQGVSSYNEQFF | TGTGCCAGCAGCTTCGTGCAGGGGGTCAGCTCCTACAATGAGCAGTTCTTC
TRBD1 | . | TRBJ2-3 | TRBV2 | CASSETGGWGDTQYF | TGTGCCAGCAGCGAGACAGGGGGTTGGGGAGATACGCAGTATTTT
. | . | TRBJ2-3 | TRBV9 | CASNQATTDTQYF | TGTGCCAGCAATCAGGCTACCACAGATACGCAGTATTTT
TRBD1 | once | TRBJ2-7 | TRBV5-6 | CASSTPGQGNYEQYF | TGTGCCAGCAGCACGCCGGGACAGGGCAACTACGAGCAGTACTTC
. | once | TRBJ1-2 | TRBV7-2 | CASEFHTYGYTF | TGTGCCAGCGAATTCCACACCTATGGCTACACCTTC
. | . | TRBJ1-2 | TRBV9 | CASSVGGVLNYGYTF | TGTGCCAGCAGCGTAGGTGGGGTCCTTAACTATGGCTACACCTTC
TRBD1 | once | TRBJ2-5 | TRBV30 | CAWSRGTGALKTQYF | TGTGCCTGGAGTCGTGGGACAGGCGCTTTGAAGACCCAGTACTTC
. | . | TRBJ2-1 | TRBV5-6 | CASSQEQYNEQFF | TGTGCCAGCTCCCAGGAACAATACAATGAGCAGTTCTTC
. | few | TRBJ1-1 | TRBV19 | CASGRTEAFF | TGTGCCAGCGGACGGACTGAAGCTTTCTTT
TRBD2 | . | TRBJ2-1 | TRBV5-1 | CASSFNSGSSYNEQFF | TGCGCCAGCAGCTTCAATAGCGGGAGCTCCTACAATGAGCAGTTCTTC
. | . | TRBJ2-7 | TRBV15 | CATSRDKFYEQYF | TGTGCCACCAGCAGAGACAAATTCTACGAGCAGTACTTC
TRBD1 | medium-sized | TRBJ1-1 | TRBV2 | CASSATGTGGAFDTEAFF | TGTGCCAGCAGTGCTACCGGGACAGGGGGCGCCTTTGACACTGAAGCTTTCTTT
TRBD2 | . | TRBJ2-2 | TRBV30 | CAWRYLGGRATGELFF | TGTGCCTGGCGATACCTCGGTGGGAGGGCTACCGGGGAGCTGTTTTTT
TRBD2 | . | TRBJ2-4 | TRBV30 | CAWGREGVKNIQYF | TGTGCCTGGGGGCGGGAGGGGGTCAAAAACATTCAGTACTTC
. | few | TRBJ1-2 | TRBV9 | CASSVGPSGSYGYTF | TGTGCCAGCAGCGTAGGCCCCTCGGGCAGCTATGGCTACACCTTC
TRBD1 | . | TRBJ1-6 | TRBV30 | CAWNYRGPLHF | TGTGCCTGGAATTACAGGGGACCCCTCCACTTT
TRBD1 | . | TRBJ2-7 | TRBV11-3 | CASSPRDSPYEQYF | TGTGCCAGCAGCCCCAGGGACAGTCCCTACGAGCAGTACTTC
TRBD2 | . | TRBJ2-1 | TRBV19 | CASSRQGLAGGQNEQFF | TGTGCCAGTAGTAGGCAGGGACTAGCGGGAGGGCAGAATGAGCAGTTCTTC
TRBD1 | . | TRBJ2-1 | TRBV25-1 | CASSGENRGSSYNEQFF | TGTGCCAGCAGTGGGGAGAACAGGGGAAGCTCCTACAATGAGCAGTTCTTC
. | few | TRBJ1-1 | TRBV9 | CASSRDPMGTEAFF | TGTGCCAGCAGTAGGGATCCGATGGGCACTGAAGCTTTCTTT
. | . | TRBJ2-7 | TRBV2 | CASSIVDEGGEQYF | TGTGCCAGCAGCATTGTTGACGAAGGAGGCGAGCAGTACTTC
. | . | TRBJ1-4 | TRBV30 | CGGGFGATNEKLFF | TGTGGAGGGGGGTTCGGTGCAACTAATGAAAAACTGTTTTTT
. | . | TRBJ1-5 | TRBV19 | CASSLRIGGPVPRPQHF | TGTGCCAGTAGTCTCCGGATCGGGGGGCCGGTGCCCCGGCCCCAGCATTTT
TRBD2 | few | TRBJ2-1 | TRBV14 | CASSRGLRGDEQFF | TGTGCCAGCAGCAGGGGATTGCGGGGGGATGAGCAGTTCTTC
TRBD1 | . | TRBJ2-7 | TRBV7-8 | CASSAPGTGAFEQYF | TGTGCCAGCAGCGCCCCCGGGACAGGGGCGTTTGAGCAGTACTTC
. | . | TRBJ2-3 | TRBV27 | CASSHGAVTDTQYF | TGTGCCAGCAGCCACGGGGCAGTCACAGATACGCAGTATTTT
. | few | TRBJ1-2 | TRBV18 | CASSPLSYGYTF | TGTGCCAGCTCACCATTGAGCTATGGCTACACCTTC
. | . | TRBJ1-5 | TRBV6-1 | CASSQNQPQHF | TGTGCCAGCAGCCAGAATCAGCCCCAGCATTTT
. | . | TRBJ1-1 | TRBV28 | CASGAEGGSGTEAFF | TGTGCCAGCGGGGCGGAAGGGGGATCTGGCACTGAAGCTTTCTTT
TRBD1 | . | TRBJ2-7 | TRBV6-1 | CASRYRGDYEQYF | TGTGCCAGCAGGTACAGGGGGGACTACGAGCAGTACTTC
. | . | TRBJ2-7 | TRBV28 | CASRVTTSPYEQYF | TGTGCCAGCAGAGTCACTACCTCCCCCTACGAGCAGTACTTC
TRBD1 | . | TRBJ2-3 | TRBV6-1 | CASTIGETGRYF | TGTGCCAGCACCATAGGGGAGACAGGGAGGTATTTT
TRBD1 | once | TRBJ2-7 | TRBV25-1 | CASSLPSGTGVHYEQYF | TGTGCCAGCAGTTTACCTTCAGGGACAGGGGTCCATTACGAGCAGTACTTC
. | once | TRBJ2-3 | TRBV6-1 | CASSEWPDTQYF | TGTGCCAGCAGTGAGTGGCCCGATACGCAGTATTTT
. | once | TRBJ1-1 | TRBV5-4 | CASSLVGGNTEAFF | TGTGCCAGCAGCTTGGTAGGGGGGAACACTGAAGCTTTCTTT
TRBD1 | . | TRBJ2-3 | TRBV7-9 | CASSLVRGPPTDTQYF | TGTGCCAGCAGCTTAGTCAGGGGGCCCCCCACAGATACGCAGTATTTT
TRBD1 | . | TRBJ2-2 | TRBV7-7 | CASSSGQRNTGELFF | TGTGCCAGCAGCTCGGGACAGAGGAACACCGGGGAGCTGTTTTTT
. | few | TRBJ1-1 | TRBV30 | CAWSVGGNTEAFF | TGTGCCTGGAGTGTTGGAGGAAACACTGAAGCTTTCTTT
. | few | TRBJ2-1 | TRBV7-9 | CASSEWDAEMMQFF | TGTGCCAGCAGCGAATGGGACGCAGAAATGATGCAGTTCTTC
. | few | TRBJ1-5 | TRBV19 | CASSVKRGQPQHF | TGTGCCAGTAGTGTAAAACGGGGGCAGCCCCAGCATTTT
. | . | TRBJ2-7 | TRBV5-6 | CASSLTGRLYEQYF | TGTGCCAGCAGCCTTACAGGGCGCCTTTACGAGCAGTACTTC
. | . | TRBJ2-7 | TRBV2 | CASSSGTTSYEQYF | TGTGCCAGCAGTTCCGGGACGACTTCCTACGAGCAGTACTTC
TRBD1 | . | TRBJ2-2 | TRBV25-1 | CASRGTGRTGELFF | TGTGCCAGCAGAGGGACAGGGAGGACCGGGGAGCTGTTTTTT
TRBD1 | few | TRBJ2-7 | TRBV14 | CASSQGGGDLGEQYF | TGTGCCAGCAGCCAAGGAGGGGGCGACCTGGGTGAGCAGTACTTC
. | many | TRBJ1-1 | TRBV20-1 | CSAMVNTEAFF | TGCAGTGCTATGGTGAACACTGAAGCTTTCTTT